This is a list of T cell receptor beta chains from one sample in a study of blood T cell repertoires in COVID-19. Only in-frame clones appear in the TCRdb table, and some are missing; sequencing was by immunoSEQ multiplex PCR. The data contain approximately 92,000 clones, 82% of them singletons. Sequencing input: peripheral blood. Receptors were obtained from a man of 80 years or more with acute or convalescent COVID-19. Both conserved end residues are part of each CDR3. A D gene is named only where the DNA matches it firmly. Clone size, where shown, is once, few, many, or a class for clones that have expanded.

>-|TRBV7-9|TRBJ1-4|-
TGTGCCAGCAGCTTAGTATCAGGGGACGAAAAACTGTTTTTT
CASSLVSGDEKLFF
>-|TRBV24-1|TRBJ2-1|-
TGTGCCACCAGTGATTTGGGAGCGGAGTCCTACAATGAGCAGTTCTTC
CATSDLGAESYNEQFF
>-|TRBV12-5|TRBJ1-5|-
TGTGCTAGTGGTACAGGGATCAATCAGCCCCAGCATTTT
CASGTGINQPQHF
>-|TRBV28|TRBJ1-1|TRBD1
TGTGCCAGCAGCTCAGGGGGCGTGGGCACTGAAGCTTTCTTT
CASSSGGVGTEAFF
>-|TRBV5-1|TRBJ2-3|TRBD1
TGCGCCAGCAGCTTGAGAGGGACAGAAACAGATACGCAGTATTTT
CASSLRGTETDTQYF
>once|TRBV29-1|TRBJ1-6|-
TGCAGCGCCGGACAGAGTAATTCACCCCTCCACTTT
CSAGQSNSPLHF
>-|TRBV18|TRBJ2-1|-
TGTGCCAGCTCACGGGAGACCTACAATGAGCAGTTCTTC
CASSRETYNEQFF
>-|TRBV10-2|TRBJ2-2|-
TGCGCCAGCAGTGAGTCGAGGCAGGGAAGGTCTGCCGGGGAGCTGTTTTTT
CASSESRQGRSAGELFF
>-|TRBV6-1|TRBJ1-2|TRBD1
TGTGCCAGCAGTGAAGCGGCCGGGACAGGGTTTACCGCTTATGGCTACACCTTC
CASSEAAGTGFTAYGYTF
>-|TRBV19|TRBJ1-1|-
TGTGCCAGTAGTAGTAAGGGGACAAAAGCTTTCTTT
CASSSKGTKAFF
>once|TRBV28|TRBJ1-5|TRBD1
TGTGCCAGTGGGACAGGGGGAAATCAGCCCCAGCATTTT
CASGTGGNQPQHF
>-|TRBV19|TRBJ2-1|TRBD2
TGTGCCAGTAGCTATCCGAGCGGGAGTATGGGTAATGAGCAGTTCTTC
CASSYPSGSMGNEQFF
>-|TRBV2|TRBJ1-5|TRBD1
TGTGCCAGCAGTGACGAGGGGACAGGAAATCAGCCCCAGCATTTT
CASSDEGTGNQPQHF
>few|TRBV4-3|TRBJ2-1|-
TGCGCCAGCAGCCCCCACTCTGAAACCTACAATGAGCAGTTCTTC
CASSPHSETYNEQFF
>-|TRBV11-2|TRBJ2-2|TRBD1
TGTGCCAGCAGCCCTCGACAGGGGAACACCGGGGAGCTGTTTTTT
CASSPRQGNTGELFF
>-|TRBV28|TRBJ2-2|-
TGTGCCAGCAGTTTTCGTAGGAGCGGGAACACCGGGGAGCTGTTTTTT
CASSFRRSGNTGELFF
>-|TRBV29-1|TRBJ1-5|-
TGCAGCGCTCGCGGGGGACTCAATCAGCCCCAGCATTTT
CSARGGLNQPQHF
>-|TRBV6-2/TRBV6-3|TRBJ2-6|-
TGTGCCAGCAGTAAAAGGGGCTCTGGGGCCAACGTCCTGACTTTC
CASSKRGSGANVLTF
>-|TRBV29-1|TRBJ1-1|-
TGCAGCGTGACAGGGAACACTGAAGCTTTCTTT
CSVTGNTEAFF
>-|TRBV7-9|TRBJ1-1|TRBD1
TGTGCCAGCGGGGACAGCATGAACACTGAAGCTTTCTTT
CASGDSMNTEAFF
>-|TRBV9|TRBJ2-7|TRBD1
TGTGCCAGCAGCGGATTCCGGGACAGGACCATCTACGAGCAGTACTTC
CASSGFRDRTIYEQYF
>-|TRBV3-1/TRBV3-2|TRBJ2-7|-
TGTGCCAGCAGCCAAGTTTCAGGTGGCGAGCAGTACTTC
CASSQVSGGEQYF
>-|TRBV6-5|TRBJ2-7|TRBD1
TGTGCCAGCAGTTCGGACAGGTTCGAGCAGTACTTC
CASSSDRFEQYF
>once|TRBV5-5|TRBJ1-2|TRBD1
TGTGCCAGCAGCGCCGGGACAGGGACTAACTATGGCTACACCTTC
CASSAGTGTNYGYTF
>-|TRBV7-2|TRBJ2-1|-
TGTGCCAGCAGCTTAAAGCAGGGTCATGGTGAGCAGTTCTTC
CASSLKQGHGEQFF
>-|TRBV7-2|TRBJ2-7|-
TGTGCCAGCAGCTTAGGGGTACGGGACGAGCAGTACTTC
CASSLGVRDEQYF
>-|TRBV18|TRBJ2-7|-
TGTGCCAGCTCACCACTAGGTCAGACTTTACGGTCGGGGGAGCAGTACTTC
CASSPLGQTLRSGEQYF
>-|TRBV19|TRBJ2-5|TRBD2
TGTGCCACCGCTAGCGGGTCGGTCCAAGAGACCCAGTACTTC
CATASGSVQETQYF
>-|TRBV6-5|TRBJ2-2|TRBD2
TGTGCCAGCAGTTACTCCGCGGGAGGGTCCCACCGGGAGCTGTTTTTT
CASSYSAGGSHRELFF
>-|TRBV13|TRBJ2-2|-
TGTGCCAGCAGCTCCTATGGTACAGGGAACACCGGGGAGCTGTTTTTT
CASSSYGTGNTGELFF
>-|TRBV10-1|TRBJ2-7|-
TGCGCCAGCAGCGAGGGGGGGGCCGTGTACGAGCAGTACTTC
CASSEGGAVYEQYF
>-|TRBV19|TRBJ2-4|-
TGTGCCAGTAGAGCGGGACAGGACGGAAACATTCAGTACTTC
CASRAGQDGNIQYF
>-|TRBV18|TRBJ1-1|TRBD1
TGTGCCAGCTCACCAAGGACAGGGGGCTTAGACACTGAAGCTTTCTTT
CASSPRTGGLDTEAFF
>-|TRBV27|TRBJ2-7|TRBD1
TGTGCCAGCAGCTTAGGGACAGGCGGACGGTCCTACGAGCAGTACTTC
CASSLGTGGRSYEQYF
>-|TRBV7-2|TRBJ1-2|-
TGTGCCAGCAGCTTAGAAGCGGGACGGGCCCGTGGCTACACCTTC
CASSLEAGRARGYTF
>few|TRBV5-1|TRBJ1-1|TRBD1
TGCGCCAGCAGCTTGACAGGGGGCGATAACACTGAAGCTTTCTTT
CASSLTGGDNTEAFF
>-|TRBV6-1|TRBJ2-5|-
TGTGCCAGCAGTGAAGCTTTGGGAAGGGGTGGGGAGACCCAGTACTTC
CASSEALGRGGETQYF
>-|TRBV12-3/TRBV12-4|TRBJ2-7|TRBD1
TGTGCCAGCCGGGACAGCTCCTACGAGCAGTACTTC
CASRDSSYEQYF
>few|TRBV29-1|TRBJ1-1|-
TGCAGCGTTGGAGGGGGAAGGGGGAACACTGAAGCTTTCTTT
CSVGGGRGNTEAFF
>-|TRBV6-1|TRBJ1-5|TRBD1
TGTGCCAGCAGTGAGGGGACAGGGGGTCAGCCCCAGCATTTT
CASSEGTGGQPQHF
>-|TRBV12-5|TRBJ2-7|TRBD1
TGTGCTAGTGGCCCGGGACAGGGGTCCTACGAGCAGTACTTC
CASGPGQGSYEQYF
>-|TRBV29-1|TRBJ2-3|-
TGCAGCGTTGAAGAGTTGGCGACAAGCCGCACAGATACGCAGTATTTT
CSVEELATSRTDTQYF
>-|TRBV25-1|TRBJ2-1|TRBD1
TGTGCCAGCATCCCGGGACAGGGGGCTCGCAATGAGCAGTTCTTC
CASIPGQGARNEQFF